This TCR beta chain was retrieved from a study of cytomegalovirus exposure and HLA in healthy donors. Study conclusions and caveats: Most TCR sequences were uncommon, yet certain public TCRs appeared in many donors. Reportedly, a later analysis found an Asian-associated ancestry cluster had fewer N-insertions than the roughly 700-donor mean.

For this clone: Its antigen is not identified.

CDR3 size: 16 residues. Germline trimming cut 0 bases from V and 5 bases from J; bases unmatched to any gene: 6. The germline V gene has CDR1 KGHSH and CDR2 LQKENI. Amplification used 60 Vbeta primers and 13 Jbeta primers. The repertoire was sequenced with immunoSEQ multiplex PCR; TCRdb's copy has only in-frame clones and lacks some. The sample carries about 130,000 clones, 80% recorded once. The chain has TRBV18 and TRBJ2-1; 8 bases line up with TRBD1. Sequencing was carried out using PBMCs. This sequence originates from a man younger than 45 in good health and CMV-seropositive. The CDR3 DNA reads TGTGCCAGCTCACCACCGGGGGACAGGAGAAACAATGAGCAGTTCTTC. Residues: CASSPPGDRRNNEQFF.